The rows below give T cell receptor beta chains drawn from one sample of a study of blood T cell repertoires in COVID-19. Clones were read by immunoSEQ multiplex PCR, and TCRdb kept only the in-frame ones, dropping some. The data show roughly 150,000 clones, more than 60% seen once. The sequenced sample consisted of peripheral blood. The receptors were sampled from a man between 65 and 85 years old with acute or convalescent COVID-19. Both conserved end residues are part of each CDR3. Each record gives: clone size, D gene, CDR3 length, V gene, J gene, CDR3 DNA, CDR3 protein. The D gene is left open where the match is weak. Only part of the rows carry a size: once, few, many, or a class if the clone is expanded.

.	.	15	TRBV6-5	TRBJ2-2	TGTGCCAGCAGGTCGGGGGGCACGAGTCCCGGGGAGCTGTTTTTT	CASRSGGTSPGELFF
.	.	12	TRBV6-5	TRBJ2-3	TGTGCCAGCAGACTAGAGGTTGGCACGCAGTATTTT	CASRLEVGTQYF
few	TRBD1	15	TRBV6-5	TRBJ1-6	TGTGCCAGCAGTTACTCGTGGACAGGGGGTAGGGCCCTCCACTTT	CASSYSWTGGRALHF
.	.	15	TRBV24-1	TRBJ2-1	TGTGCCACCAGCAGATTGGCAGGGACCTACAATGAGCAGTTCTTC	CATSRLAGTYNEQFF
.	TRBD1	15	TRBV9	TRBJ2-7	TGTGCCAGCAGCGTAGGACAGGGGGCCTCCTACGAGCAGTACTTC	CASSVGQGASYEQYF
.	TRBD1	15	TRBV7-6	TRBJ2-1	TGTGCCAGCAGCTGGGGACAGGGGTATCGGAATGAGCAGTTCTTC	CASSWGQGYRNEQFF
few	.	13	TRBV2	TRBJ2-1	TGTGCCAGCACCCCGAGCTCCTACAATGAGCAGTTCTTC	CASTPSSYNEQFF
.	.	13	TRBV6-5	TRBJ1-1	TGTGCCAGCAGTTACTCGCGGAACACTGAAGCTTTCTTT	CASSYSRNTEAFF
.	TRBD1	15	TRBV7-2	TRBJ1-5	TGTGCCAGCAGCTCCTGGGGGACAGGGCTTCAGCCCCAGCATTTT	CASSSWGTGLQPQHF
.	.	13	TRBV9	TRBJ2-7	TGTGCCAGCAGCGTAGGATATGGCCCCGAGCAGTACTTC	CASSVGYGPEQYF
.	.	18	TRBV3-1/TRBV3-2	TRBJ1-5	TGTGCCAGCAGCCAAGTATATAGTCCGCAGGGTTTCAGTCAGCCCCAGCATTTT	CASSQVYSPQGFSQPQHF
.	.	16	TRBV19	TRBJ2-4	TGTGCCAGTAGTATAGAGAGACAAAAAGCCAAAAACATTCAGTACTTC	CASSIERQKAKNIQYF
once	.	14	TRBV2	TRBJ1-2	TGTGCCAGCAGCCAAGTGACAGGCCCCTATGGCTACACCTTC	CASSQVTGPYGYTF
.	TRBD1	15	TRBV2	TRBJ1-2	TGTGCCAGCAGAGGGGACAGGGGGCATGACTATGGCTACACCTTC	CASRGDRGHDYGYTF
.	.	17	TRBV11-2	TRBJ1-5	TGTGCCAGCAGTTCTAAGACAGGACCTTATAGCAATCAGCCCCAGCATTTT	CASSSKTGPYSNQPQHF
.	.	13	TRBV19	TRBJ1-6	TGTGCCACTCGGCCTGTAGCAGATTCACCCCTCCACTTT	CATRPVADSPLHF
few	.	14	TRBV19	TRBJ1-3	TGTGCCAGTAGTACGGGAACCTCTGGAAACACCATATATTTT	CASSTGTSGNTIYF
.	TRBD1	13	TRBV2	TRBJ1-6	TGTGCCATCCCACAGGGGCCGAATTCACCCCTCCACTTT	CAIPQGPNSPLHF
few	TRBD1	15	TRBV6-5	TRBJ1-5	TGTGCCAGCAGCCCAGACAGGGGAAGCAATCAGCCCCAGCATTTT	CASSPDRGSNQPQHF
many	.	13	TRBV12-3/TRBV12-4	TRBJ2-3	TGTGCCAGCAGTTTAGGTGGAGCAGATACGCAGTATTTT	CASSLGGADTQYF
.	.	14	TRBV15	TRBJ2-7	TGTGCCACCAGCAGGGAGCTGAATTCCTACGAGCAGTACTTC	CATSRELNSYEQYF
.	.	15	TRBV5-1	TRBJ2-1	TGCGCCAGCAGCTTGGCCCAGGGCCCCTACAATGAGCAGTTCTTC	CASSLAQGPYNEQFF
.	.	13	TRBV5-4	TRBJ1-5	TGTGCCACCTCGTGGGAGCCCAATCAGCCCCAGCATTTT	CATSWEPNQPQHF
.	.	11	TRBV19	TRBJ2-4	TGTGCCAGTAGTACAGGGGAACGACAGTACTTC	CASSTGERQYF
few	TRBD1	13	TRBV25-1	TRBJ1-6	TGTGCCAGCAGACAGGGGGTGGTTTCACCCCTCCACTTT	CASRQGVVSPLHF
.	.	12	TRBV30	TRBJ2-7	TGTGCCTGGAGTGTATTGGGCGTCGAGCAGTACTTC	CAWSVLGVEQYF
.	TRBD1	14	TRBV30	TRBJ2-3	TGTGCCTGGAGTGGGGACAGGGCGGGAGATACGCAGTATTTT	CAWSGDRAGDTQYF
.	.	13	TRBV6-6	TRBJ1-1	TGTGCCAGCAGTTACCGCAGGGGACTAGAAGCTTTCTTT	CASSYRRGLEAFF
.	.	15	TRBV5-1	TRBJ2-6	TGCGCCAGCAGCTTGGCAGGGGTCGGGGCCAACGTCCTGACTTTC	CASSLAGVGANVLTF
.	.	13	TRBV6-1	TRBJ1-4	TGTGCCAGCAGTGAATCCCAGGGTGAAAAACTGTTTTTT	CASSESQGEKLFF
.	TRBD2	16	TRBV5-1	TRBJ2-1	TGCGCCAGCAGCTTGGGAGCGGGAGTTGGCCACAATGAGCAGTTCTTC	CASSLGAGVGHNEQFF
.	.	17	TRBV11-2	TRBJ1-1	TGTGCCAGCAGGGTAGGAGGGTTTGGGTTGCGGGGAACTGAAGCTTTCTTT	CASRVGGFGLRGTEAFF
.	.	13	TRBV7-3	TRBJ2-3	TGTGCCAGCAGCTTAGCAGGGGCAGATACGCAGTATTTT	CASSLAGADTQYF